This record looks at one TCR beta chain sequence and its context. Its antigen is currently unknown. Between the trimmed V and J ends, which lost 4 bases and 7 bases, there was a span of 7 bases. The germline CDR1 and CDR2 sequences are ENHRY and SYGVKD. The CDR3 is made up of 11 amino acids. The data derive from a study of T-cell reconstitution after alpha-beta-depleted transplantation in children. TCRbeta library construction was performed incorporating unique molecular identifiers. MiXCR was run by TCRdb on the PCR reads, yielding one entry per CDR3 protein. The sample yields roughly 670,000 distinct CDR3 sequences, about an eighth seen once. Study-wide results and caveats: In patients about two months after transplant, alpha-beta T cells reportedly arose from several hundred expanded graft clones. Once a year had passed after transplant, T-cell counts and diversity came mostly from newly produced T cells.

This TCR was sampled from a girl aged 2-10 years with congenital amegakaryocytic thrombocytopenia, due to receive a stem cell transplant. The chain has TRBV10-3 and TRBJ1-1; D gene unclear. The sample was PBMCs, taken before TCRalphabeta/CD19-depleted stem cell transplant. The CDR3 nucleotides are TGTGCCATCAGTGGCAGCCTTGAAGCTTTCTTT. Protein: CAISGSLEAFF.